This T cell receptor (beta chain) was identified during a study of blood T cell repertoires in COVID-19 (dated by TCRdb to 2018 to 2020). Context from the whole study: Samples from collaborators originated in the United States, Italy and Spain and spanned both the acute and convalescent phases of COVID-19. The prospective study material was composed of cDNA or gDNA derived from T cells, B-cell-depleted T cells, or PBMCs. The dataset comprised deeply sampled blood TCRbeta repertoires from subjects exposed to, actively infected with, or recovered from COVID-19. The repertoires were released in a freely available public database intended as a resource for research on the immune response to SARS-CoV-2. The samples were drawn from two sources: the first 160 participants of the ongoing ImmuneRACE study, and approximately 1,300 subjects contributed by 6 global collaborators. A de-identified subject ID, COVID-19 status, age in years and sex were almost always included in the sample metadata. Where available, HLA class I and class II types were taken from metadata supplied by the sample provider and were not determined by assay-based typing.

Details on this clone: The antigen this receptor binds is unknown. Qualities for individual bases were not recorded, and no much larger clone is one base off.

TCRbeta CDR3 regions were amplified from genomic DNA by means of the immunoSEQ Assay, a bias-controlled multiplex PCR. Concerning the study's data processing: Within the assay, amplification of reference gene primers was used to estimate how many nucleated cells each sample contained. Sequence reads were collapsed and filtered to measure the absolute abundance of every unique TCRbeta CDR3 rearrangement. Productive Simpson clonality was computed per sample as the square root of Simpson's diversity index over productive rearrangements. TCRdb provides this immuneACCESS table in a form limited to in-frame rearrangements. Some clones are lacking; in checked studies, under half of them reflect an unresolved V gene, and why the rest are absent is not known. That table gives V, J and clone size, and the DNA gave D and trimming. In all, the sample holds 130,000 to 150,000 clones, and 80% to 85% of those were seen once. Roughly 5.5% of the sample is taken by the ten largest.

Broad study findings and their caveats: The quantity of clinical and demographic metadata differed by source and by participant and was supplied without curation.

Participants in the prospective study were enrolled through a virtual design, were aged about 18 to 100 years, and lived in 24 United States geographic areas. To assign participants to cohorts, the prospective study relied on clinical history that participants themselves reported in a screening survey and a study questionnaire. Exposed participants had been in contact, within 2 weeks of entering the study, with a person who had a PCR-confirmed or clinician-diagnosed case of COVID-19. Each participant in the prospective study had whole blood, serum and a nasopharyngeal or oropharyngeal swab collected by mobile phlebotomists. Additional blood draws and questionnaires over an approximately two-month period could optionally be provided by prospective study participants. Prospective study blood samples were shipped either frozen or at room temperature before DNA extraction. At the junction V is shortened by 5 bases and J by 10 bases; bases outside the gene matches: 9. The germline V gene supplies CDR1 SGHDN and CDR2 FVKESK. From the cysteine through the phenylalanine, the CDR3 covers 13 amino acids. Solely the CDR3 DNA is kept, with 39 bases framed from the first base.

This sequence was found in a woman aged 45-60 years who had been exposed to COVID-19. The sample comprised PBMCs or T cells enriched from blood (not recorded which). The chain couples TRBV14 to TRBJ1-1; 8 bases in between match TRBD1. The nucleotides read TGTGCCAGCAGCGACAGGGGACGGGGTTTAGCTTTCTTT. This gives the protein CASSDRGRGLAFF.